The 10 T cell receptor beta chains listed next were all sequenced from one sample in a study of radiotherapy plus CTLA-4 blockade in lung cancer. The table came from immunoSEQ multiplex PCR; TCRdb's copy has only in-frame clones and leaves some out. In the table there are roughly 110,000 clones, around 85% of which are singletons. Sequenced material: peripheral blood, taken from a patient treated with radiotherapy plus ipilimumab. The origin of the receptors is a human donor with non-small cell lung cancer that progressed on radiotherapy plus ipilimumab. Some clones in this sample may be carry-over from other donors' samples.

The chain carries TRBV4-2 and TRBJ2-4; TRBD1 matches at 9 bases. The J segment lost 1 base and the V segment lost 4 bases, leaving 5 bases of the junction unmatched. The germline V gene has CDR1 LGHNA and CDR2 YNFKEQ. The CDR3 is 16 residues long. The CDR3 DNA is TGTGCCAGCAGCCCCCGACAGGGGGAGGCCAAAAACATTCAGTACTTC. It translates to CASSPRQGEAKNIQYF.

This chain uses TRBV5-1 with TRBJ1-2; 11 nucleotides match TRBD1. With 4 bases clipped from V and 8 bases from J, the junction kept 13 bases outside the gene matches. The CDR3 is 16 amino acids. From germline, CDR1 is SGHRS and CDR2 YFSETQ. CDR3 loop: CASSINRDRGMKGYTF. The CDR3 DNA follows: TGCGCCAGCAGCATTAACCGGGACAGGGGGATGAAGGGCTACACCTTC.

The chain combines TRBV27 with TRBJ2-5; no definite D call. Germline-derived CDR1 and CDR2 are MNHEY and SMNVEV (reference sequence). The V end was cut by 4 bases, the J end by 5 bases, with 11 bases between. This CDR3 comprises 13 residues. Written as DNA, the CDR3 is TGTGCCAGCAGTTCTTTTCTTCTGGAGACCCAGTACTTC. Its translation: CASSSFLLETQYF.

The chain uses TRBV28 and TRBJ1-1; D remains ambiguous. Trimming took off 2 bases at V and 5 bases at J, with 15 bases between the two ends. This CDR3 is built from 15 residues. Looked up from germline, CDR1 is MDHEN and CDR2 is SYDVKM. CDR3 amino acids: CASSLGSGFRTEAFF. The DNA for the CDR3 is TGTGCCAGCAGTTTAGGTAGTGGCTTTCGGACTGAAGCTTTCTTT. Complete variable domain (other parts from reference TRBV28 and TRBJ1-1): DVKVTQSSRYLVKRTGEKVFLECVQDMDHENMFWYRQDPGLGLRLIYFSYDVKMKEKGDIPEGYSVSREKKERFSLILESASTNQTSMYLCASSLGSGFRTEAFFGQGTRLTVV.

The CDR3 DNA reads TGCGCCAGCAGCCCCCTGGGAGTAAGCTCTGGAAACACCATATATTTT. As protein: CASSPLGVSSGNTIYF. The chain uses TRBV4-1 and TRBJ1-3; D gene uncertain. Trimming took 4 bases from V and 0 from J, leaving 13 bases between them. This CDR3 has 16 amino acids. Germline V gene data show CDR1 as MGHRA and CDR2 as YSYEKL.

The chain has TRBV5-1 and TRBJ2-7; 9 bases align to TRBD1. CDR3 length equals 14 residues. V trimming: 6 bases; J trimming: 7 bases; junction bases outside the gene matches: 11. Germline values: CDR1 SGHRS, CDR2 YFSETQ. CDR3 in amino acids: CASTTGTGKGEQYF. CDR3 nucleotides: TGCGCCAGCACCACCGGGACAGGGAAGGGAGAGCAGTACTTC.

This clone was recorded once. This sequence joins TRBV7-3 and TRBJ2-7; 9 nucleotides match TRBD1. Germline V CDR1 and CDR2: SGHTA, FQGTGA. This CDR3 has 13 amino acids. After removal of 6 bases from V and 7 bases from J, the junction contained 7 bases not matched to a gene. CDR3 sequence reads: CASSSGTGIEQYF. The CDR3 region has the DNA TGTGCCAGCAGTTCAGGGACAGGGATTGAGCAGTACTTC.

This clone was picked up one time. The gene calls are TRBV19 and TRBJ1-2; TRBD1 matches 7 bases. Germline CDR1 and CDR2: LNHDA and SQIVND (reference sequence). The CDR3 consists of 15 residues. J was trimmed by 7 bases and V by 7 bases; bases with no gene match: 15. The CDR3 sequence: CASIGSSTGSAGYTF. The DNA for the CDR3 is TGTGCCAGTATTGGCTCCTCGACAGGGTCCGCTGGCTACACCTTC. Using reference TRBV19 and TRBJ1-2 for the parts outside the CDR3, the full variable domain is DGGITQSPKYLFRKEGQNVTLSCEQNLNHDAMYWYRQDPGQGLRLIYYSQIVNDFQKGDIAEGYSVSREKKESFPLTVTSAQKNPTAFYLCASIGSSTGSAGYTFGSGTRLTVV.

The CDR3 DNA reads TGTGCCAGCAGCAGAAAAATACAGGGGCCCGGATCATATGGCTACACCTTC. Amino acid sequence: CASSRKIQGPGSYGYTF. The V gene is TRBV5-6, the J gene TRBJ1-2; TRBD1 agrees at 7 bases. CDR1 and CDR2 from the germline V gene are SGHDT and YYEEEE. The CDR3 totals 17 residues. J gave up 5 bases and V 4 bases, and 17 bases lay outside the gene matches.

The chain links TRBV7-3 to TRBJ2-2; unclear D gene. Trimming left V 2 bases short and J 4 bases short, with 8 bases between. The germline CDR1 and CDR2 sequences are SGHTA and FQGTGA. This CDR3 comprises 14 residues. This CDR3 reads CASSLGPATGELFF. CDR3 nucleotides: TGTGCCAGCAGCTTAGGGCCCGCCACCGGGGAGCTGTTTTTT.